Below, 6 T cell receptor beta chains from the same sample are listed, as sequenced in a study of cytomegalovirus exposure and HLA in healthy donors. Both 60 Vbeta primers and 13 Jbeta primers went into the PCR. Clones were read by immunoSEQ multiplex PCR, and TCRdb kept only the in-frame ones, dropping some. The sample contains around 150,000 clones, over 75% of which appear only once. Sequenced: PBMCs. These receptors originate from a man in his forties in good health and CMV-seronegative.

The chain links TRBV5-1 to TRBJ2-2; weak D call: TRBD2 (5 bases). The CDR3 is 15 amino acids. V lost 4 bases, J lost 8 bases, and 18 bases lay in between. Germline V gene sequence: CDR1 SGHRS, CDR2 YFSETQ. The CDR3 here is CASSPAPGFSGELFF. The CDR3 DNA reads as TGCGCCAGCAGCCCCGCCCCGGGGTTCTCTGGGGAGCTGTTTTTT.

This clone has more than one count but fewer than ten. The rearrangement links TRBV4-3 to TRBJ1-1; tentatively, D is TRBD1 (6 bases). CDR3 length: 17 amino acids. Trimming took off 0 bases at V and 2 bases at J, with 16 bases between the two ends. Per germline, CDR1 LGHNA and CDR2 YSLEER. DNA for the CDR3: TGCGCCAGCAGCCAAGAGGGGGCAGGTGTACGAAACACTGAAGCTTTCTTT. Amino acid sequence: CASSQEGAGVRNTEAFF.

This clone has only one observation. V and J are TRBV27 and TRBJ2-3, with D maybe TRBD1 (6 bases). V gave up 4 bases and J gave up 0 bases, with 11 bases separating them. This CDR3 comprises 15 residues. Germline V gives CDR1 MNHEY, CDR2 SMNVEV (reference sequence). The CDR3 is CASSSQGKSTDTQYF. The CDR3 region has the DNA TGTGCCAGCAGTTCACAGGGCAAAAGCACAGATACGCAGTATTTT.

This sequence joins TRBV11-3 and TRBJ2-7, with D maybe TRBD1 (6 bases). This CDR3 spans 17 amino acids. Trimming pared 5 bases from V and 0 bases from J, leaving 20 bases between. CDR1 is SGHNT and CDR2 is YENEEA in the germline V gene. The CDR3 sequence is CASSLTLGAAASYEQYF. In nucleotides, the CDR3 is TGTGCCAGCAGCCTAACCCTGGGGGCCGCCGCCTCCTACGAGCAGTACTTC.

The genes are TRBV5-6 and TRBJ2-3, with a tentative D call TRBD2 (6 bases). Germline-derived CDR1 and CDR2 are SGHDT and YYEEEE. The CDR3 loop spans 14 amino acids. Between the trimmed V and J ends, which lost 4 bases and 3 bases, there was a span of 12 bases. The CDR3 sequence: CASSVPGGTDTQYF. CDR3 in DNA: TGTGCCAGCAGCGTTCCCGGAGGGACAGATACGCAGTATTTT.

Turning to this clone: An end of the junction does not agree with germline; a read error may underlie this. The chain has TRBV5-8 and TRBJ2-1; TRBD1 agrees at 7 bases. Germline V gene lookup returns CDR1 SGHTS and CDR2 YDEGEE. This CDR3 is built from 11 residues. CDR3 sequence reads: CASSSTGAPIF. The CDR3 DNA follows: TGTGCCAGCAGCTCTACAGGGGCCCCAATCTTC.